This T cell receptor (beta chain) was identified in a study of T cells in Graves' hyperthyroidism and ophthalmopathy (dated by TCRdb to between 2018 and 2020). Regarding the study in general: Peripheral blood samples were taken at the time of initial diagnosis, prior to any treatment. To identify distinguishing TCR V-J signatures, a discovery cohort of some 100 patients was used, comprising 43 with Graves' ophthalmopathy and approximately 58 with stable Graves' hyperthyroidism. Prospective prediction of ophthalmopathy was tested in an independent validation cohort of approximately 18 hyperthyroidism patients and some 17 patients who later progressed to ophthalmopathy. The 90 to 100 discovery patients were randomly split 7:3 into training and test sets. In about 6 Graves' hyperthyroidism patients, the study also compared T-cell repertoires from thyroid tissue with T-cell repertoires from blood. After blood sampling, hyperthyroidism patients were treated with methimazole at a starting dose of 30 mg daily, and ophthalmopathy patients were treated with high-dose intravenous methylprednisolone. According to the paper, TCR Vbeta CDR3 sequencing was carried out on approximately 140 peripheral blood samples, which came from fewer than 50 ophthalmopathy, under 85 hyperthyroidism and roughly 17 progressor patients.

On this clonotype itself: Its antigen remains unidentified. No quality values exist for individual bases; no much larger clone is one base distant.

Moderately to severely active disease, a Clinical Activity Score of at least 3, a NOSPECS grade of at least 4, and a duration under 3 months were present in ophthalmopathy patients. Any patient with an uncontrolled infection, another autoimmune disease, pregnancy or lactation was excluded. Diagnoses relied on clinical symptoms, serum thyroxine and TRAb, thyroid ultrasound and orbital computed tomography. PBMCs were isolated from 8 to 10 ml of fresh peripheral blood by Ficoll-Paque density gradient centrifugation. Trizol reagent was used to extract total RNA, and RNA quality was then checked on an Agilent 2100 Bioanalyzer. Beyond this particular receptor, the publication reports: During validation, the model predicted progression to ophthalmopathy a median of approximately 7 months ahead of onset, with just under 71% sensitivity and 72.22% specificity. Most expanded thyroid clonotypes (frequency above 0.001) were also detected in blood, a finding suggesting that blood repertoires may reflect thyroid immune responses. No statistical method was used to set the sample size in advance, and investigators knew the group allocation. In cross-validation, a model built on a 13 V-J signature told ophthalmopathy apart from stable hyperthyroidism with approximately 90% sensitivity and about 81% specificity, and in testing the same model reached 80%/75%.

Amplification of TCR beta CDR3 regions was carried out from RNA transcripts. The TCR CDR3 was subjected to a first round of RT-PCR using the HTBI primer set and the Qiagen OneStep RT-PCR kit. Libraries were constructed in a second round of multiplex PCR, after which size selection and purification were carried out. Sequencing of the libraries was done on an Illumina HiSeq2000 using paired-end 100 bp reads. As for how the authors treated the data: SOAPnuke was used to process the raw data, with reads discarded if the reads contained adapters or uncalled bases, had a mean Phred below 15, or lacked an exact constant-primer or identifier match. COPE v1.2.5 was used to merge the high-quality paired reads, and each unique nucleotide sequence was defined as a clonotype. Clonotypes were aligned to IMGT TRBV, TRBD and TRBJ reference segments using MiTCR v1.1. The analysis included only V-J combinations with a frequency above 0.0001, which together covered around 99% of the repertoires. The TCS score was defined as the ratio of F50 (clonal expansion) to E x V (chaos), calculated using BLOSUM62-based TCRdist between CDR3 peptides within each V-J. Welch's t-statistics and random forest reduced roughly 540 V-J features to 13, which were used in a naive Bayes classifier (R e1071). TCRdb applied fastp at Q25 and MiXCR to the public reads, then kept only in-frame beta chains. Entries that share a CDR3 protein sequence are merged under the most common genes and DNA. The V and J calls were determined by TCRdb, not by the authors. The sample table lists fewer than 500,000 distinct CDR3 sequences, 14% of them with a count of one. Together, the top ten hold 15% to 20% of the sample.

CDR1 and CDR2 are read off the germline V gene as SQVTM and ANQGSEA. Reading from cysteine to phenylalanine, the CDR3 counts 17 amino acids. The only DNA kept is the CDR3, 51 bases in frame from the first base. V is reduced by 6 bases and J by 3 bases, leaving a spacing of 26 bases between them. The sample taken for sequencing was blood. The receptor comes from a woman aged 25 to 45 with Graves' ophthalmopathy. The rearranged chain carries TRBV29-1 and TRBJ2-5, with the D gene not confidently named. The DNA reads TGCAGCGTCCAACGGTGGTCACAGCTTGATTTCAAAGAGACCCAGTACTTC. This gives the protein CSVQRWSQLDFKETQYF.